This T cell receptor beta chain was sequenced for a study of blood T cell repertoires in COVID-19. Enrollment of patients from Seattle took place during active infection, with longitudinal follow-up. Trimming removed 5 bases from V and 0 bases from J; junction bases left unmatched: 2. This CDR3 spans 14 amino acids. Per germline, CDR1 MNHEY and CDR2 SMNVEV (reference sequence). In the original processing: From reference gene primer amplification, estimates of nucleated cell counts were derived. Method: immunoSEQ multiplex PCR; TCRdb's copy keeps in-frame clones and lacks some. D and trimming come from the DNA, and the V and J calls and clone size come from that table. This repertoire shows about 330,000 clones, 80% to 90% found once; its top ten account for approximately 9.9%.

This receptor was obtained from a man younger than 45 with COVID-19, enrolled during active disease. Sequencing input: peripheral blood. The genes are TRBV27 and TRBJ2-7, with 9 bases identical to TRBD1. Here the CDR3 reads CASSDRGSSYEQYF. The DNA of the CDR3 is TGTGCCAGCAGTGACAGGGGGAGCTCCTACGAGCAGTACTTC.